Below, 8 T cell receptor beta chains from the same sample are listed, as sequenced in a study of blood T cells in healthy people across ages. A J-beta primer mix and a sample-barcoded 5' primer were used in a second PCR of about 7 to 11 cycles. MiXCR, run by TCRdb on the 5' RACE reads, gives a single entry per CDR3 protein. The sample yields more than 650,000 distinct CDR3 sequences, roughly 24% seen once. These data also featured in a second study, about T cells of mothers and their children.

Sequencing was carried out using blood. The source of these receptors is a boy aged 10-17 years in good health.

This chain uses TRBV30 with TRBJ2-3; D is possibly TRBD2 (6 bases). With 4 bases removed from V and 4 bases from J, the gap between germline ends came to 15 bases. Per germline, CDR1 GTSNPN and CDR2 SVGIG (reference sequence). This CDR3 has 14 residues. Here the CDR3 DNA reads TGTGCCTGGAATCTACCGGGGGTCGCAGATACGCAGTATTTT. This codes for CAWNLPGVADTQYF.

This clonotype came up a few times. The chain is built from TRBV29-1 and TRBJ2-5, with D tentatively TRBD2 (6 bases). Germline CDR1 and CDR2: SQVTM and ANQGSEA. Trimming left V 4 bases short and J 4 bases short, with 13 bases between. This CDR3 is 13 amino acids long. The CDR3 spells CSVAQNGGETQYF. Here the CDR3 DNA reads TGCAGCGTTGCTCAAAACGGGGGAGAGACCCAGTACTTC.

CDR3 nucleotide sequence: TGTGCCAGCAGCTTACTGCCGCCCCAGTACTTC. Its protein product is CASSLLPPQYF. J is TRBJ2-5 and V is TRBV7-2; D is undetermined. Trimming took off 2 bases at V and 9 bases at J, with 7 bases between the two ends. CDR3 length: 11 amino acids. CDR1 is SGHTA and CDR2 is FQGNSA in the germline V gene.

This chain's CDR3 is CASSAEPYNEQFF. DNA of the CDR3: TGTGCCAGCTCGGCGGAGCCCTACAATGAGCAGTTCTTC. V gene TRBV7-6 combines with J gene TRBJ2-1; the D is unclear. V lost 8 bases to trimming and J lost 2 bases, with 10 bases between them. The CDR3 runs to 13 residues. Germline values: CDR1 SGHVS, CDR2 FNYEAQ.

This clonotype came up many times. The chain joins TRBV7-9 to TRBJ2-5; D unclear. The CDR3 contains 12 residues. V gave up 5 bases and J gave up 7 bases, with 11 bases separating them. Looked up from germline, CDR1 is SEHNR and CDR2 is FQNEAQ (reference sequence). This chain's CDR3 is CASSPGPGTQYF. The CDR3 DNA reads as TGTGCCAGCAGCCCAGGCCCGGGGACCCAGTACTTC.

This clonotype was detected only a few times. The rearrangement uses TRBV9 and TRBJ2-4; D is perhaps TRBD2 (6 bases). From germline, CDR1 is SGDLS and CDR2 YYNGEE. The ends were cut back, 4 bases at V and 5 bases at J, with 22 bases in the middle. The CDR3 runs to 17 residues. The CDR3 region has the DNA TGTGCCAGCAGCCCCACGTTGGGAGGATGGGAGGAAAACATTCAGTACTTC. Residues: CASSPTLGGWEENIQYF.

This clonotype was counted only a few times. In nucleotides, the CDR3 is TGCAGTGCTATTCCCTCCAGCTCCTATAATTCACCCCTCCACTTT. Its protein product is CSAIPSSSYNSPLHF. The chain recombines TRBV20-1 with TRBJ1-6; no definite D call. Trimming removed 4 bases at V and 0 bases at J, with 10 bases between. The CDR3 runs 15 residues. Germline V gives CDR1 DFQATT, CDR2 SNEGSKA (reference sequence).

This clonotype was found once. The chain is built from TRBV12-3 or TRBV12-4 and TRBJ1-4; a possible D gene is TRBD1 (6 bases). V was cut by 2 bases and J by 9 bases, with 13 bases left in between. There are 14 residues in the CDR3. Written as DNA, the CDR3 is TGTGCCAGCAGTTTACAGGGGAAAAGGAAAAAACTGTTTTTT. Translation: CASSLQGKRKKLFF.